The sequence of this T cell receptor (beta chain) was determined in a study of T-cell memory formation after mild COVID-19. On the study more broadly: TCR clusters were largely donor specific.

General study results and limits: Mainly CM and EM harbored the contracting CD4+ clones; mainly EMRA harbored the CD8+ ones.

Note on this clonotype: Its antigen is unidentified.

Germline trimming cut 4 bases from V and 7 bases from J; bases unmatched to any gene: 11. Germline V gene data show CDR1 as SGHAT and CDR2 as FQNNGV. This CDR3 comprises 16 residues. TCRdb re-analysed the 5' RACE reads in MiXCR, keeping a single row per CDR3 protein. The repertoire holds around 500,000 distinct CDR3 sequences, with around a sixth as singletons. The chain couples TRBV11-2 to TRBJ2-1; 9 bases are shared with TRBD1. The sequence came from an adult woman who had mild COVID-19 (a few samples of this study predate the infection). Cell type and time point are not known. Sequenced input: PBMCs or a T cell subset sorted from them (not recorded which). In DNA, the CDR3 is TGTGCCAGCAGCTCGAACCGACCGGGACAGGGTAATGAGCAGTTCTTC. This codes for CASSSNRPGQGNEQFF.